This paragraph covers one TCR beta chain sequence. This specimen belongs to a study of blood T cell repertoires in COVID-19. About the research overall: There were acute and convalescent COVID-19 samples, and they came from the United States, Italy and Spain. The analysed material was cDNA or gDNA that came from T cells, B-cell-depleted T cells, or PBMCs.

Measured with immunoSEQ multiplex PCR; TCRdb has only the in-frame clones, and not every one. The data contain approximately 230,000 clones, around nine tenths of them singletons. Sequencing was carried out using peripheral blood. The clonotype comes from a woman aged 40 to 50 who had recovered from COVID-19.

CDR3 coding DNA: TGCGCCAGCAGCTTGGAGATAACTCCGTCCTACGAGCAGTACTTC. Protein product: CASSLEITPSYEQYF. V gene TRBV5-1 combines with J gene TRBJ2-7; D is uncertain. The germline V gene encodes CDR1 SGHRS and CDR2 YFSETQ. The V gene lost 0 bases and the J gene lost 1 base, with 11 bases spanning the gap. This CDR3 spans 15 amino acids.